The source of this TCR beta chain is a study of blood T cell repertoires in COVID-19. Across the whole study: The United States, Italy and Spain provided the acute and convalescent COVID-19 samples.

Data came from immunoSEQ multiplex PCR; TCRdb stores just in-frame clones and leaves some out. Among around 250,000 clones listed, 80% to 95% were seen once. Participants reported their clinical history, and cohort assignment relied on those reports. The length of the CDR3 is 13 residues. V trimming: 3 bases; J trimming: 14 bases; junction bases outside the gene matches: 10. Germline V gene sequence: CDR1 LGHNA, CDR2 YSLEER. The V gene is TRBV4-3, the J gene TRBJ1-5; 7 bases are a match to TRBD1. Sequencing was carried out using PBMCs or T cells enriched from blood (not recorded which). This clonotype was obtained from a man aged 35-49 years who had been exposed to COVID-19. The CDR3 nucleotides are TGCGCCAGCAGCCAGACAGAAGGGACAGCGAAGCATTTT. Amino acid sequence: CASSQTEGTAKHF.